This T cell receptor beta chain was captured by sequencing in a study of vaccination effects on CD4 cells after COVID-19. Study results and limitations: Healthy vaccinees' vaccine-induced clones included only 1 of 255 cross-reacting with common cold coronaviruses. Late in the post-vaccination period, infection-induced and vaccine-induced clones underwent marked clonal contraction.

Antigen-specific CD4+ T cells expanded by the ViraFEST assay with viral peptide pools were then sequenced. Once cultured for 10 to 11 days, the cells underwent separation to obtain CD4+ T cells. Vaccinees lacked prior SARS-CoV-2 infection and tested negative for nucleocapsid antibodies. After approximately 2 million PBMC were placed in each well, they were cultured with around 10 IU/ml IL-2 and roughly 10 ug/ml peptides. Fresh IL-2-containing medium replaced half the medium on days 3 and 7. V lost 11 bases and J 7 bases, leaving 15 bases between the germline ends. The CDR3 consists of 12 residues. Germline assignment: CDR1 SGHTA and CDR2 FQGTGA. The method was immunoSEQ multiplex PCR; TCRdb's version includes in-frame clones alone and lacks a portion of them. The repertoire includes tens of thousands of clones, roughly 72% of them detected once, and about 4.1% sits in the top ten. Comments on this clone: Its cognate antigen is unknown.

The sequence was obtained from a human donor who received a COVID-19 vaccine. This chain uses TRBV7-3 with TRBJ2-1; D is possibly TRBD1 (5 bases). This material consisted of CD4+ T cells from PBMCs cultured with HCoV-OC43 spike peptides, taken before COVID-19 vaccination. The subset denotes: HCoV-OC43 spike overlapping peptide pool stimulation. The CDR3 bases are TGTGCCTCTCAGGGCCAAGAGAATGAGCAGTTCTTC. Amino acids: CASQGQENEQFF.